These T cell receptor beta chains were read from a single sample in a study of blood T cell repertoires in COVID-19. TCRdb's table, derived via immunoSEQ multiplex PCR, lists solely in-frame clones and lacks some. In the table there are some 150,000 clones, around three quarters of which are singletons. Specimen: peripheral blood. The receptor source for this set is a man aged 50 to 60 with active or convalescent COVID-19. CDR3s include the opening cysteine and the closing phenylalanine or tryptophan.

j_gene	len	v_gene	CDR3aa
TRBJ2-7	14	TRBV28	CAAKPGTDSYEQYF
TRBJ2-1	14	TRBV5-6	CASSRGAVYNEQFF
TRBJ1-2	14	TRBV5-1	CASSSGTANYGYTF
TRBJ2-4	13	TRBV7-3	CASSTQGAGIQYF
TRBJ2-1	14	TRBV27	CASSLAGRGNEQFF
TRBJ1-1	14	TRBV10-3	CAIMGREGGTEAFF
TRBJ2-7	11	TRBV20-1	CSAQGTYEQYF
TRBJ1-2	11	TRBV28	CASRRDYGYTF
TRBJ2-7	13	TRBV11-3	CASSLAHRGEQYF
TRBJ1-1	15	TRBV5-1	CASSSYRGGSTEAFF
TRBJ2-7	14	TRBV9	CASSVQPGLYEQYF
TRBJ2-1	16	TRBV7-6	CASSLPPSSTNNEQFF
TRBJ1-1	13	TRBV12-3/TRBV12-4	CASSFMGDTEAFF
TRBJ2-1	15	TRBV5-4	CASSYTGGAGNEQFF
TRBJ2-1	14	TRBV19	CASSIWEGIDEQFF
TRBJ2-1	11	TRBV7-9	CASSPLVEQFF
TRBJ2-7	14	TRBV4-1	CASRPDSDSYEQYF
TRBJ2-3	15	TRBV9	CASSVDQRNTDTQYF
TRBJ1-1	15	TRBV5-1	CASSLGGHGNTEAFF
TRBJ2-4	15	TRBV9	CASSVAGLGKNIQYF
TRBJ2-5	15	TRBV3-1/TRBV3-2	CASSQGRLAEETQYF
TRBJ1-4	13	TRBV18	CASSLGSNEKLFF
TRBJ2-2	14	TRBV27	CASSQYYRVGELFF
TRBJ1-3	16	TRBV5-1	CASSLAQGAGGNTIYF
TRBJ2-7	15	TRBV7-2	CASSRPGQGAYEQYF
TRBJ2-2	17	TRBV7-7	CASSPGVQGPNTGELFF
TRBJ2-2	13	TRBV28	CASSLRAPGELFF
TRBJ2-3	16	TRBV5-1	CASSSWDRGRADTQYF
TRBJ1-1	14	TRBV18	CASSIDRENTEAFF
TRBJ1-4	11	TRBV2	CASSPREKLFF
TRBJ2-7	18	TRBV15	CATSRGVAAGETTYEQYF
TRBJ2-5	15	TRBV24-1	CATSDPTGGKETQYF
TRBJ2-7	20	TRBV10-3	CAISVYRDRENTKSSYEQYF
TRBJ1-3	17	TRBV3-1/TRBV3-2	CASSQTPGQHSGNTIYF
TRBJ1-5	12	TRBV28	CASSRGFQPQHF
TRBJ1-3	15	TRBV5-1	CASSWGGSSGNTIYF
TRBJ2-7	15	TRBV10-3	CAISEFRDSGDEQYF
TRBJ2-6	16	TRBV28	CASRNWGEPGANVLTF
TRBJ2-2	15	TRBV7-2	CASRTGTGYTGELFF
TRBJ2-1	13	TRBV2	CASSILSYNEQFF
TRBJ2-7	15	TRBV6-1	CASSEAPSGAYEQYF
TRBJ2-1	16	TRBV25-1	CASSGETSGRISEQFF
TRBJ2-7	14	TRBV27	CASSWGQGGYEQYF
TRBJ2-2	16	TRBV9	CASSVELTGPGGELFF
TRBJ2-2	14	TRBV11-2	CASSLVLVTGELFF
TRBJ2-1	13	TRBV28	CASSLRTTGEQFF
TRBJ2-1	16	TRBV5-1	CASSLEGLAEYNEQFF
TRBJ2-1	12	TRBV6-6	CASSLDRGEQFF
TRBJ1-5	13	TRBV5-1	CASSAGVEQPQHF
TRBJ1-4	16	TRBV10-1	CASSESIGMSKEKLFF
TRBJ1-1	16	TRBV6-1	CASSEALRQGGYGAFF
TRBJ1-3	15	TRBV3-1/TRBV3-2	CASSPMRSSGNTIYF
TRBJ2-7	14	TRBV19	CASSTGTPLGEQYF
TRBJ2-3	15	TRBV5-6	CASSLSSVFTDTQYF